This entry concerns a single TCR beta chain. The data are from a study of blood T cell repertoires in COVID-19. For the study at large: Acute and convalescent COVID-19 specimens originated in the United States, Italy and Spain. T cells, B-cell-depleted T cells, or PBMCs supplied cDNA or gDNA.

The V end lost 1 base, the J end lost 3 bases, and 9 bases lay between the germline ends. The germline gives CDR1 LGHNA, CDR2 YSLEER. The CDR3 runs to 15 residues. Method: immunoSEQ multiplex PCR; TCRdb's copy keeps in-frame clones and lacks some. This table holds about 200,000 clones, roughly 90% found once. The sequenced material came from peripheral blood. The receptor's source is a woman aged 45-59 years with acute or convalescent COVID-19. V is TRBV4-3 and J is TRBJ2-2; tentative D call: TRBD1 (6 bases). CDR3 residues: CASSQGPGDTGELFF. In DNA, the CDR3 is TGCGCCAGCAGCCAAGGGCCAGGGGACACCGGGGAGCTGTTTTTT.